This entry concerns a single T cell receptor beta chain. This record comes from a study of cytomegalovirus exposure and HLA in healthy donors. The PCR contained 60 Vbeta and 13 Jbeta primers. Some clones are missing from TCRdb's copy, which holds only in-frame ones; the method was immunoSEQ multiplex PCR. The sample yields 150,000 to 200,000 clones, about 81% seen once. Unmatched junction bases numbered 6, after V lost 5 bases and J lost 5 bases. The length of the CDR3 is 14 residues. From germline, CDR1 is SGHTA and CDR2 FQGNSA. The specimen was PBMCs. This TCR was sampled from a man aged 18 to 29 in good health and CMV-seronegative. The V gene is TRBV7-2, the J gene TRBJ2-3, with 8 bases fitting TRBD1. CDR3 nucleotides: TGTGCCAGCAGCGCCCAGGGGGCGCAAGATACGCAGTATTTT. It yields the protein CASSAQGAQDTQYF.